This T cell receptor (beta chain) was captured in a study of T cell changes during pregnancy in multiple sclerosis. Assay: immunoSEQ multiplex PCR; the TCRdb copy retains only in-frame clones and omits some. The sample records just over 35,000 clones, roughly 93% being singletons. The V gene lost 2 bases and the J gene lost 4 bases, with 16 bases spanning the gap. CDR3 length equals 16 residues. CDR1 and CDR2 from the germline V gene are SGDLS and YYNGEE. This receptor was identified in a female donor with multiple sclerosis, enrolled in a pregnancy study. The chain links TRBV9 to TRBJ1-3; no firm D call. Sample: CD4+ T cells from peripheral blood mononuclear cells, taken in the first trimester of pregnancy. The CDR3 spells CASSVDSGLWGNTIYF. The CDR3 DNA reads TGTGCCAGCAGCGTCGATAGTGGACTATGGGGAAACACCATATATTTT.